One sample yielded the 12 T cell receptor beta chains listed below, sequenced in a study of cytomegalovirus exposure and HLA in healthy donors. PCR used 60 Vbeta primers and 13 Jbeta primers. TCRdb keeps only in-frame clones here, not all; method: immunoSEQ multiplex PCR. This sample has 110,000 or so clones, with more than 60% found just once. The specimen sequenced was PBMCs. All receptors derive from a man aged 25-40 years in good health and CMV-seronegative.

The chain links TRBV7-2 to TRBJ2-5; D may be TRBD1 (6 bases). V lost 5 bases, J lost 4 bases, and 14 bases lay in between. Germline V lookup: CDR1 SGHTA, CDR2 FQGNSA. There are 14 residues in the CDR3. Here the CDR3 DNA reads TGTGCCAGCAGCCACTACAGGGCCGGAGAGACCCAGTACTTC. It encodes CASSHYRAGETQYF.

This clone has just one count. The chain joins TRBV28 to TRBJ2-5; 11 nucleotides agree with TRBD2. The J call is uncertain, as TRBJ2-7 better fits the DNA end. The CDR3 is 14 amino acids. Germline values: CDR1 MDHEN, CDR2 SYDVKM. This chain's CDR3 is CASSRLAGPYEQYF. CDR3 DNA: TGTGCCAGCAGTCGACTAGCGGGGCCCTACGAGCAGTACTTC.

The chain links TRBV11-2 to TRBJ1-5; D is unclear. CDR3 size: 13 residues. V dropped 0 bases and J dropped 10 bases, with 10 bases sitting between them. Per germline, CDR1 SGHAT and CDR2 FQNNGV. The CDR3 coding sequence is TGTGCCAGCAGCTTAGAGCGGGCAGGCCCCCAGCATTTT. Translation gives CASSLERAGPQHF.

V and J are TRBV7-9 and TRBJ2-2; D might be TRBD2 (5 bases). The ends were cut back, 6 bases at V and 6 bases at J, with 20 bases in the middle. This CDR3 comprises 16 residues. CDR1 and CDR2 (germline): SEHNR, FQNEAQ (reference sequence). DNA for the CDR3: TGTGCCAGCAGAAGGCCCGGGAACCGATTGTCCGGGGAGCTGTTTTTT. Protein product: CASRRPGNRLSGELFF.

The V gene is TRBV2, the J gene TRBJ2-7; no reliable D call. Trimming stripped 4 bases from V and 1 base from J, with 5 bases between. The CDR3 is 12 residues long. The germline V gene encodes CDR1 SNHLY and CDR2 FYNNEI. DNA for the CDR3: TGTGCCAGCAGTGTTTTATCCTACGAGCAGTACTTC. Translating it yields CASSVLSYEQYF.

Only a few counts were recorded for this clone. This sequence joins TRBV6-5 and TRBJ1-5; D not resolved. CDR1 is MNHEY and CDR2 is SVGAGI in the germline V gene. This CDR3 contains 13 residues. V was clipped by 2 bases and J by 6 bases, with 8 bases between them. The CDR3 DNA reads as TGTGCCAGCAGTTACGGGAGGGCTCAGCCCCAGCATTTT. Residues: CASSYGRAQPQHF.

The V and J genes are TRBV19 and TRBJ2-3; 8 nucleotides match TRBD2. CDR3 length equals 15 residues. Trimming removed 6 bases from V and 2 bases from J; junction bases left unmatched: 7. Germline values: CDR1 LNHDA, CDR2 SQIVND (reference sequence). The CDR3 reads CASRPRGEDTDTQYF. The CDR3 region has the DNA TGTGCCAGTAGACCGCGGGGGGAGGACACAGATACGCAGTATTTT. The variable domain in full, completed from reference TRBV19 and TRBJ2-3, reads DGGITQSPKYLFRKEGQNVTLSCEQNLNHDAMYWYRQDPGQGLRLIYYSQIVNDFQKGDIAEGYSVSREKKESFPLTVTSAQKNPTAFYLCASRPRGEDTDTQYFGPGTRLTVL.

V usage is TRBV4-1 and J usage is TRBJ1-5; no clear D gene. V was trimmed by 2 bases and J by 3 bases, leaving 8 bases between them. CDR1 is MGHRA, CDR2 YSYEKL, per germline. The CDR3 runs 14 residues. The CDR3 reads CASSQIENNQPQHF. The CDR3 DNA reads as TGCGCCAGCAGCCAAATCGAGAACAATCAGCCCCAGCATTTT.

This rearrangement joins TRBV19 to TRBJ2-1; D perhaps matches TRBD1 (5 bases). Germline V gene data show CDR1 as LNHDA and CDR2 as SQIVND (reference sequence). Trimming pared 5 bases from V and 9 bases from J, leaving 20 bases between. The length of the CDR3 is 15 residues. In DNA form, the CDR3 reads TGTGCCAGTAGTGGGATCCAGGGATCAAGTGGTGAGCAGTTCTTC. This gives the protein CASSGIQGSSGEQFF.

This clone came up a few times. The chain links TRBV5-1 to TRBJ2-3, with D perhaps TRBD2 (6 bases). The germline V gene encodes CDR1 SGHRS and CDR2 YFSETQ. The length of the CDR3 is 16 residues. V shed 0 bases and J shed 7 bases, with 18 bases lying between them. Here the CDR3 DNA reads TGCGCCAGCAGCTTGGTCGGGGAGGATCCCCGGCATACGCAGTATTTT. Its translation is CASSLVGEDPRHTQYF.

This sequence joins TRBV9 and TRBJ1-1; tentatively, D is TRBD1 (5 bases). CDR1 SGDLS and CDR2 YYNGEE come from the germline V gene. The germline V and J ends were trimmed by 3 bases and 1 base, with 10 bases remaining between them. There are 14 residues in the CDR3. The CDR3 spells CASSADSTNTEAFF. The CDR3, as DNA: TGTGCCAGCAGCGCCGACAGCACGAACACTGAAGCTTTCTTT.

The rearrangement uses TRBV4-3 and TRBJ2-1, with 10 bases aligning to TRBD2. CDR3 size: 17 residues. V was pared by 0 bases and J by 3 bases, with 5 bases of the junction left unmatched. In germline, CDR1 is LGHNA, CDR2 YSLEER. CDR3 amino acids: CASSQDLPSGGYNEQFF. CDR3 DNA: TGCGCCAGCAGCCAAGATTTGCCTAGCGGGGGCTACAATGAGCAGTTCTTC.